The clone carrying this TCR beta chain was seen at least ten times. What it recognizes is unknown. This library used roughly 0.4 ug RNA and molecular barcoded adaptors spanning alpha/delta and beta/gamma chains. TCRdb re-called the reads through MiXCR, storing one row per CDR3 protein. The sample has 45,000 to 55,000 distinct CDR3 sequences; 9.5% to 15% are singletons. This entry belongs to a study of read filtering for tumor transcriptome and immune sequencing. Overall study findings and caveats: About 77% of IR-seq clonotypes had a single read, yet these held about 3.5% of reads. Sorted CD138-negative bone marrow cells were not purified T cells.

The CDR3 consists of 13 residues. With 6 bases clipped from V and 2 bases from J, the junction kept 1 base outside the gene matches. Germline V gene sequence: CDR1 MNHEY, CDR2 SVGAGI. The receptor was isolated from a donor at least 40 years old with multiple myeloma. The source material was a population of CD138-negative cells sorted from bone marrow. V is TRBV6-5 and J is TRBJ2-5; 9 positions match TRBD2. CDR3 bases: TGTGCCAGCAGACTAGCGGGTCAAGAGACCCAGTACTTC. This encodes CASRLAGQETQYF.